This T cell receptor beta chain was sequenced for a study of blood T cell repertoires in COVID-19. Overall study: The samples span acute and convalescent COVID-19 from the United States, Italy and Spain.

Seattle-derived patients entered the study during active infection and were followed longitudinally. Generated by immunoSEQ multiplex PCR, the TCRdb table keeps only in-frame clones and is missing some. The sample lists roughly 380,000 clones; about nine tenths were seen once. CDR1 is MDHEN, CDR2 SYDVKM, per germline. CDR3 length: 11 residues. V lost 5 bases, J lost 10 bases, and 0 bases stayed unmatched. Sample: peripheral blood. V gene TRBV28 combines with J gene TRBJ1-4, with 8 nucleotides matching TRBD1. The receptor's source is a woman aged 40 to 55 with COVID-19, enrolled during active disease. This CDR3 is CASSDRGKLFF. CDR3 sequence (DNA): TGTGCCAGCAGTGACAGGGGAAAACTGTTTTTT.